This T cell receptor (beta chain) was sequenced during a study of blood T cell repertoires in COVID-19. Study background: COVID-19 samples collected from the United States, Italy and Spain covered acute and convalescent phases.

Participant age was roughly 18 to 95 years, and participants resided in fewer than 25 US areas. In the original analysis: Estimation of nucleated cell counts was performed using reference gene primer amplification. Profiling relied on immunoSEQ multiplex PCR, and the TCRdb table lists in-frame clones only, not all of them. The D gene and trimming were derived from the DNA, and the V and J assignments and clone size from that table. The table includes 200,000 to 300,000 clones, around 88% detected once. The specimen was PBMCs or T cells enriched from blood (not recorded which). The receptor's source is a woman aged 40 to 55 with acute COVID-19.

CDR3 residues: CASLDNREGANTIYF. The CDR3 nucleotides read TGTGCCAGTCTTGATAACAGGGAAGGGGCTAACACCATATATTTT. The V and J genes are TRBV28 and TRBJ1-3; D may be TRBD1 (6 bases). Trimming stripped 9 bases from V and 7 bases from J, with 22 bases between. The CDR3 is made up of 15 amino acids. CDR1 and CDR2 (germline): MDHEN, SYDVKM.